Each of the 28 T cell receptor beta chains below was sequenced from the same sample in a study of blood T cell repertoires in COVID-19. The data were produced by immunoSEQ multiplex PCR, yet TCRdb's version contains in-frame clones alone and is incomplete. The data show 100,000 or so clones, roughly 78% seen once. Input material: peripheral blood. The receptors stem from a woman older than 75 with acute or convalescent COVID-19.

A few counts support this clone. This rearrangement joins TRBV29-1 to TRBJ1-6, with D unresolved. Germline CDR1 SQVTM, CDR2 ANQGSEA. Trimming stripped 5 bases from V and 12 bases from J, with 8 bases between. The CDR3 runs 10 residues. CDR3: CSVSGEPLHF. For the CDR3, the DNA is TGCAGCGTTTCCGGAGAACCCCTCCACTTT.

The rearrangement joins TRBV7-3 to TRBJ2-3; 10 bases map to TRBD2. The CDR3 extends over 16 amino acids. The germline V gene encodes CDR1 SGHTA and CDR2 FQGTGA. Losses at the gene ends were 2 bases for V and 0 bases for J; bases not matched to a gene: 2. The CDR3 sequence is CASSLGSGGSTDTQYF. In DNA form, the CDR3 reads TGTGCCAGCAGCTTAGGTAGCGGGGGGAGCACAGATACGCAGTATTTT.

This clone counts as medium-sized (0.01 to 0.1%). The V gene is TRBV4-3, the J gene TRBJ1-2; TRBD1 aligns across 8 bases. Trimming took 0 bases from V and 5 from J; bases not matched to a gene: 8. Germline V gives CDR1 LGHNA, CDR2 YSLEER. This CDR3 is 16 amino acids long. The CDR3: CASSQDRTQGVYGYTF. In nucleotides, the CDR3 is TGCGCCAGCAGCCAAGATAGAACACAGGGGGTGTATGGCTACACCTTC.

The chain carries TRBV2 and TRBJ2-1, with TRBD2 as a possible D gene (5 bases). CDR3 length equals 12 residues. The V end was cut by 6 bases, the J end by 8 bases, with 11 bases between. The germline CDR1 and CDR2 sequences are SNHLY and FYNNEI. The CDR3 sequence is CASRNDYHEQFF. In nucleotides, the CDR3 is TGTGCCAGCAGGAACGACTATCATGAGCAGTTCTTC.

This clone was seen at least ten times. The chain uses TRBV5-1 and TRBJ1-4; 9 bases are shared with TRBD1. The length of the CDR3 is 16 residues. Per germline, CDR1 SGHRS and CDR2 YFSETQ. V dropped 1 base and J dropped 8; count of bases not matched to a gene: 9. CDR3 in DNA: TGCGCCAGCAGCTTGCGTCCGGGACAGGGCCAAGAAAAACTGTTTTTT. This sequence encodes CASSLRPGQGQEKLFF.

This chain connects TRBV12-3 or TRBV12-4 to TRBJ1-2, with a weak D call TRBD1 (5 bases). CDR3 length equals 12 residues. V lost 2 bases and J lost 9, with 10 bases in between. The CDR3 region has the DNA TGTGCCAGCAGTTTAAGGGGATGGCGCTACACCTTC. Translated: CASSLRGWRYTF.

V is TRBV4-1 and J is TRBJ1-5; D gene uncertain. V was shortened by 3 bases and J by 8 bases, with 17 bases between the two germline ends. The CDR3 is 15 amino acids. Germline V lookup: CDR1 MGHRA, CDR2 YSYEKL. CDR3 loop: CASSQMPGQIKPQHF. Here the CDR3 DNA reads TGCGCCAGCAGCCAGATGCCAGGCCAAATCAAGCCCCAGCATTTT.

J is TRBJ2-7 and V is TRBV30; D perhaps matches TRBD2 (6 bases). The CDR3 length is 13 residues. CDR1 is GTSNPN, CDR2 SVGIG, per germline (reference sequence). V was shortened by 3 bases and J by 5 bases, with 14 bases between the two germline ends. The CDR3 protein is CAWSGGRLNEQYF. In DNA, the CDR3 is TGTGCCTGGAGCGGGGGACGGTTGAACGAGCAGTACTTC. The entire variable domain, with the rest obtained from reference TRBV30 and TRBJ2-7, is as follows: SQTIHQWPATLVQPVGSPLSLECTVEGTSNPNLYWYRQAAGRGLQLLFYSVGIGQISSEVPQNLSASRPQDRQFILSSKKLLLSDSGFYLCAWSGGRLNEQYFGPGTRLTVT.

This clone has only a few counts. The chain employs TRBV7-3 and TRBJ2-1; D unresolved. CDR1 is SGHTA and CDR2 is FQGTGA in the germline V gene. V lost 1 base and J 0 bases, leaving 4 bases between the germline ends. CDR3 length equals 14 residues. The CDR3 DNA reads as TGTGCCAGCAGCTTAATCAGCTCCTACAATGAGCAGTTCTTC. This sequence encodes CASSLISSYNEQFF. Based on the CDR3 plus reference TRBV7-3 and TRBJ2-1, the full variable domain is GAGVSQTPSNKVTEKGKYVELRCDPISGHTALYWYRQSLGQGPEFLIYFQGTGAADDSGLPNDRFFAVRPEGSVSTLKIQRTERGDSAVYLCASSLISSYNEQFFGPGTRLTVL.

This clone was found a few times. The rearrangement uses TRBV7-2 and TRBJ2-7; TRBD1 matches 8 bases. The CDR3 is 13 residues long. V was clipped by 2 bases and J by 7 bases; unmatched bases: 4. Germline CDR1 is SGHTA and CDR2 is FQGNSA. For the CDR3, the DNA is TGTGCCAGCAGCTTAATCTACAGGGGGGAGCAGTACTTC. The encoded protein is CASSLIYRGEQYF.

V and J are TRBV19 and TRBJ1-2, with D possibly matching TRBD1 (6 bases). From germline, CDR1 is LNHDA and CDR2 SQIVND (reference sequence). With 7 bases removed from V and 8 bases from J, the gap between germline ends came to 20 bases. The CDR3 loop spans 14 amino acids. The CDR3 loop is CASTREGVSLGYTF. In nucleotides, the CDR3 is TGTGCCAGTACACGAGAGGGGGTGAGTCTGGGCTACACCTTC.

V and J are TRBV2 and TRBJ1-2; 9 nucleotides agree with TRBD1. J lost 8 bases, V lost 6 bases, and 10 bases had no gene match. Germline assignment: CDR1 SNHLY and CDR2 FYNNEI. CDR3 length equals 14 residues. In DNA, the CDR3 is TGTGCCAGCAGCCTCGTGACAGGGGGTAAAGGCTACACCTTC. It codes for CASSLVTGGKGYTF.

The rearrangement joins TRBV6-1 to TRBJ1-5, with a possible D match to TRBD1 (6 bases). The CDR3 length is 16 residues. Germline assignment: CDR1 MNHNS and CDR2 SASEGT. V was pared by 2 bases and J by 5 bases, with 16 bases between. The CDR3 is CASSEWGRGADQPQHF. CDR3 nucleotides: TGTGCCAGCAGTGAATGGGGCAGGGGTGCCGATCAGCCCCAGCATTTT.

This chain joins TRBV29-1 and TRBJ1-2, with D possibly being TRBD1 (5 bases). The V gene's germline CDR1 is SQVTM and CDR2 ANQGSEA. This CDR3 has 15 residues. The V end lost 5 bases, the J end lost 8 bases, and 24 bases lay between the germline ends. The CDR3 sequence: CSVLTGKDLLGGYTF. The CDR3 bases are TGCAGCGTTCTTACAGGAAAAGACCTCTTAGGGGGCTACACCTTC. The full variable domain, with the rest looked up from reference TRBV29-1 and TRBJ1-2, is SAVISQKPSRDICQRGTSLTIQCQVDSQVTMMFWYRQQPGQSLTLIATANQGSEATYESGFVIDKFPISRPNLTFSTLTVSNMSPEDSSIYLCSVLTGKDLLGGYTFGSGTRLTVV.

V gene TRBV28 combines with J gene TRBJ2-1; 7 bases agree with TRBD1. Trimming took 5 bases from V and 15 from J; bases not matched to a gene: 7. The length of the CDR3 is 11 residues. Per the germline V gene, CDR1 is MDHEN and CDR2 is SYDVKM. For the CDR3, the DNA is TGTGCCAGCAGTGAAAAGGGGGCCCCGTTCTTC. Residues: CASSEKGAPFF.

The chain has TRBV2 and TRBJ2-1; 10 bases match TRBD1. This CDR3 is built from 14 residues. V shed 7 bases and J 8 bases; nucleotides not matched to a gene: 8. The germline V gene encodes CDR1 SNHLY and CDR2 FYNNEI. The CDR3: CASIPGQGFHEQFF. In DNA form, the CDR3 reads TGTGCCAGCATTCCGGGACAGGGGTTTCATGAGCAGTTCTTC.

The CDR3: CASSYQGPTDTQYF. Here the CDR3 DNA reads TGTGCCAGCAGTTACCAGGGGCCCACAGATACGCAGTATTTT. The V gene is TRBV6-2 or TRBV6-3, the J gene TRBJ2-3; weak D call: TRBD1 (6 bases). The CDR3 runs 14 residues. The germline gives CDR1 MNHEY, CDR2 SVGEGT. The V gene lost 2 bases and the J gene lost 2 bases, with 8 bases spanning the gap.

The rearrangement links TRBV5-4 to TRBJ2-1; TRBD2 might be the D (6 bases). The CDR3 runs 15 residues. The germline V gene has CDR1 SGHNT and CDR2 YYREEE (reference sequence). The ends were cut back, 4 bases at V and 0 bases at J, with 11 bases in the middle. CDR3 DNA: TGTGCCAGCAGCCGTCTGGAGGGCTCCTACAATGAGCAGTTCTTC. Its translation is CASSRLEGSYNEQFF.

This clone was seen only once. The CDR3 nucleotides read TGCAGCGTGCGGGGAGGCGTTGGAGCTTTCTTT. Protein: CSVRGGVGAFF. The rearrangement joins TRBV29-1 to TRBJ1-1; D uncertain. The CDR3 loop spans 11 amino acids. Germline V gene data show CDR1 as SQVTM and CDR2 as ANQGSEA. V was trimmed by 6 bases and J by 10 bases, leaving 15 bases between them.

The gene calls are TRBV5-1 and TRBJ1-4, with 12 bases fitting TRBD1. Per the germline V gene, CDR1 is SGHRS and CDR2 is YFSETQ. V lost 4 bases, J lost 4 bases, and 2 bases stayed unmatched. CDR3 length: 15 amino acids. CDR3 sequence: CASSRDRGLNEKLFF. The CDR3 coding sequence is TGCGCCAGCAGCAGGGACAGGGGGCTTAATGAAAAACTGTTTTTT.

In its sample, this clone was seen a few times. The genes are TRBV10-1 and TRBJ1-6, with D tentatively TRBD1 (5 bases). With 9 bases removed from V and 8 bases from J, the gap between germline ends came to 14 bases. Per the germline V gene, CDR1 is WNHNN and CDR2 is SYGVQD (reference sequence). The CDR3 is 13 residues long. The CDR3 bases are TGCGCCAGGGGTCCAGGGAAGGATTCACCCCTCCACTTT. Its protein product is CARGPGKDSPLHF.

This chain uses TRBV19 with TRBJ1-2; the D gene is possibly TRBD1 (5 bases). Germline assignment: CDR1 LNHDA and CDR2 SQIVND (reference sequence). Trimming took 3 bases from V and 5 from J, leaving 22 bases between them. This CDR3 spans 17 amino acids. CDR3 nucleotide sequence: TGTGCCAGTAGTATTACTCTCTTAGGGGTAGGGCTATATGGCTACACCTTC. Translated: CASSITLLGVGLYGYTF.

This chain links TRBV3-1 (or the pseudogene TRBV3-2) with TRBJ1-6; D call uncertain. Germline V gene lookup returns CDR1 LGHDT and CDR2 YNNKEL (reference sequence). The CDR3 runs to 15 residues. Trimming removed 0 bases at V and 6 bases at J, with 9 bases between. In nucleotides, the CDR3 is TGTGCCAGCAGCCAAGATATGGACTCTAATTCACCCCTCCACTTT. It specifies CASSQDMDSNSPLHF.

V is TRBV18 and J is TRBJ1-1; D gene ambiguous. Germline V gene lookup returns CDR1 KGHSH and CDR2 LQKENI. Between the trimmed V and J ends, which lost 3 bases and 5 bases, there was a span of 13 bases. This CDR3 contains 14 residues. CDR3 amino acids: CASSPTGGLTEAFF. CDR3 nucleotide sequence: TGTGCCAGCTCACCCACTGGAGGGTTGACTGAAGCTTTCTTT.

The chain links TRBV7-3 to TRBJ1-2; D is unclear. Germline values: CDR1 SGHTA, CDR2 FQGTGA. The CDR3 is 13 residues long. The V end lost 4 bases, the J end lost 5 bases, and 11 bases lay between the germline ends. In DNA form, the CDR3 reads TGTGCCAGCAGCTCCGTGTCGGGGTATGGCTACACCTTC. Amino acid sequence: CASSSVSGYGYTF. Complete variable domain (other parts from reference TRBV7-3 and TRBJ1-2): GAGVSQTPSNKVTEKGKYVELRCDPISGHTALYWYRQSLGQGPEFLIYFQGTGAADDSGLPNDRFFAVRPEGSVSTLKIQRTERGDSAVYLCASSSVSGYGYTFGSGTRLTVV.

In nucleotides, the CDR3 is TGTGCCAGCAGCTTGGCCCGTTACAGTCATGGCTACACCTTC. It encodes CASSLARYSHGYTF. This rearrangement joins TRBV5-4 to TRBJ1-2; no firm D call. V lost 0 bases and J 6 bases, leaving 12 bases between the germline ends. Germline CDR1 and CDR2: SGHNT and YYREEE (reference sequence). This CDR3 has 14 residues.

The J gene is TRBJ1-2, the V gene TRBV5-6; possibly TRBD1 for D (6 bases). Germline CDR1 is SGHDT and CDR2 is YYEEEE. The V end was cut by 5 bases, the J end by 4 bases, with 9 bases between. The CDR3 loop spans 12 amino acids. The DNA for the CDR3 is TGTGCCAGCAGTACAGGGCCCTATGGCTACACCTTC. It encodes CASSTGPYGYTF.

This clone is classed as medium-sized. The CDR3 sequence is CASSRGQGNGELFF. The CDR3 DNA is TGTGCCAGCAGCCGTGGACAGGGAAACGGGGAGCTGTTTTTT. The chain links TRBV4-2 to TRBJ2-2, with TRBD1 matching 8 bases. The V gene end was trimmed by 4 bases and the J gene end by 7 bases; junction bases not matched to a gene: 5. The CDR3 covers 14 residues. Per germline, CDR1 LGHNA and CDR2 YNFKEQ.